This T cell receptor (beta chain) was sequenced in a study of blood T cell repertoires in COVID-19. Study information: Samples of COVID-19 (acute and convalescent) were obtained from the United States, Italy and Spain. PBMCs, B-cell-depleted T cells, or T cells were the source of the cDNA or gDNA that made up the material.

Recovered participants had two consecutive negative NP/OP PCR tests, healthcare professional clearance, or symptom resolution. The CDR3 is made up of 13 amino acids. Between the trimmed V and J ends, which lost 11 bases and 2 bases, there was a span of 15 bases. Germline CDR1 ENHRY, CDR2 SYGVKD. Under the authors' procedure: The assay estimated nucleated cells by amplifying reference gene primers. Sequencing was performed with immunoSEQ multiplex PCR; in TCRdb, only in-frame clones are kept and a portion is missing. The V and J calls and the clone size are those of that table, but D and trimming were determined from the DNA. The table shows fewer than 200,000 clones, with around four fifths occurring only once.

Sequencing was performed on PBMCs or T cells enriched from blood (not recorded which). The chain is built from TRBV10-3 and TRBJ1-1; TRBD1 is a possible D gene (5 bases). The TCR comes from a woman aged 50 to 60 who had recovered from COVID-19. The CDR3 region has the DNA TGTGCCTCCCACGGGGGTTCCAACACTGAAGCTTTCTTT. This codes for CASHGGSNTEAFF.